Sequencing of this T cell receptor (beta chain) was carried out in a study of cytomegalovirus exposure and HLA in healthy donors. Whole-study findings and limits: For presence/absence analyses, sequencing depth was assumed to be roughly uniform across donors.

With 60 Vbeta and 13 Jbeta primers, the PCR was carried out. Libraries were prepared by immunoSEQ multiplex PCR; TCRdb keeps only in-frame clonotypes and omits some of them. The data contain about 180,000 clones, about four fifths of them singletons. At the time of sampling, donors were nominally healthy, though unrecorded immune exposures were likely. There are 15 residues in the CDR3. CDR1 is MRHNA and CDR2 is SNTAGT in the germline V gene. With 0 bases removed from V and 4 bases from J, the gap between germline ends came to 11 bases. Remarks on this clone: The target antigen is unknown.

This clonotype was obtained from a girl under 18 in good health and CMV-seropositive. The chain combines TRBV6-4 with TRBJ2-3; tentatively, D is TRBD1 (5 bases). What was sequenced was PBMCs. CDR3 sequence reads: CASSDSSGSADTQYF. Written as DNA, the CDR3 is TGTGCCAGCAGTGACTCGTCAGGGTCTGCAGATACGCAGTATTTT.